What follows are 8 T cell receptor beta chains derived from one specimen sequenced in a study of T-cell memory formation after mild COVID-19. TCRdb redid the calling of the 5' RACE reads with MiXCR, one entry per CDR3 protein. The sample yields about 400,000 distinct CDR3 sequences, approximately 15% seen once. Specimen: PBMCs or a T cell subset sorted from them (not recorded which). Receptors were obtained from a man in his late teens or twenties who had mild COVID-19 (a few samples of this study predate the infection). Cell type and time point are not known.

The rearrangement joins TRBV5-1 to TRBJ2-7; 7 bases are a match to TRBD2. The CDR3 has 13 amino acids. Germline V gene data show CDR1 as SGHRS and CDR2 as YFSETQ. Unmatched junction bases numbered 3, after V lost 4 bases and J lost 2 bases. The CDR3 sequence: CASSARGTYEQYF. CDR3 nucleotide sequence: TGCGCCAGCAGCGCGCGGGGGACCTACGAGCAGTACTTC.

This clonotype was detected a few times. The CDR3 DNA is TGTGCCAGCAGCGTAGTCTTAGGACAGGGGATCCACGAGCAGTACTTC. This translates into CASSVVLGQGIHEQYF. The V call is TRBV9, the J call TRBJ2-7; the match to TRBD1 covers 9 bases. V dropped 0 bases and J dropped 5; count of bases not matched to a gene: 9. CDR1 and CDR2 (germline): SGDLS, YYNGEE. This CDR3 contains 16 residues.

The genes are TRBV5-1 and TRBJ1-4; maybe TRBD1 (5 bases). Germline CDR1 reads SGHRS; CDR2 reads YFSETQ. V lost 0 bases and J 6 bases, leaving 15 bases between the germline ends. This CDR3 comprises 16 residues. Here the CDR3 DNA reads TGCGCCAGCAGCTTGGCCCCTCAAGGGGCGGATGAAAAACTGTTTTTT. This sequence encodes CASSLAPQGADEKLFF. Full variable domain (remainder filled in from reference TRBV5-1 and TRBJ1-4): KAGVTQTPRYLIKTRGQQVTLSCSPISGHRSVSWYQQTPGQGLQFLFEYFSETQRNKGNFPGRFSGRQFSNSRSEMNVSTLELGDSALYLCASSLAPQGADEKLFFGSGTQLSVL.

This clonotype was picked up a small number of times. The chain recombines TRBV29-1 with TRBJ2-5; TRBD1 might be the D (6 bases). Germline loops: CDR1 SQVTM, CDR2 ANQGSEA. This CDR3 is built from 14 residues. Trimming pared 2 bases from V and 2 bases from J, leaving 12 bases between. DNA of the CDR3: TGCAGCGTTGAATGGACGACAGGACAAGAGACCCAGTACTTC. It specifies CSVEWTTGQETQYF.

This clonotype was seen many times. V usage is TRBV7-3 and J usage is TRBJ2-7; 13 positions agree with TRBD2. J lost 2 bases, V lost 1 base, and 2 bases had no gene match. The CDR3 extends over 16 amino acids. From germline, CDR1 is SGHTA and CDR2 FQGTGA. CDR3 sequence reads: CASSLRGLAGPYEQYV. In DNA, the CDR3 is TGTGCCAGCAGCTTAAGGGGACTAGCGGGGCCCTACGAGCAGTACGTC.

The CDR3 reads CASSYIEGEQFF. DNA of the CDR3: TGTGCCAGCAGTTACATCGAGGGTGAGCAGTTCTTC. The rearrangement uses TRBV6-6 and TRBJ2-1, with D perhaps matching TRBD2 (5 bases). V lost 2 bases to trimming and J lost 9 bases, with 8 bases between them. From germline, CDR1 is MNHNY and CDR2 SVGAGI (reference sequence). CDR3 length: 12 amino acids.

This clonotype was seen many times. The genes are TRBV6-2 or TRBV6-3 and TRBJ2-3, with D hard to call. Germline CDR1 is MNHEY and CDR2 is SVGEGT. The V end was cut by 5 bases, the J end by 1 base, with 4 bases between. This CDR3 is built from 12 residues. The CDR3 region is CASSGRTDTQYF. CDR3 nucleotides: TGTGCCAGCAGTGGTCGCACAGATACGCAGTATTTT.

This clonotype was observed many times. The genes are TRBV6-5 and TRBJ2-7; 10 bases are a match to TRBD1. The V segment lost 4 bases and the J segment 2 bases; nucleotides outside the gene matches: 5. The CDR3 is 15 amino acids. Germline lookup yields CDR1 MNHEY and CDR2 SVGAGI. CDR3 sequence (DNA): TGTGCCAGCAGTTTTCGGACAGGGGGAGCCTACGAGCAGTACGTC. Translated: CASSFRTGGAYEQYV.